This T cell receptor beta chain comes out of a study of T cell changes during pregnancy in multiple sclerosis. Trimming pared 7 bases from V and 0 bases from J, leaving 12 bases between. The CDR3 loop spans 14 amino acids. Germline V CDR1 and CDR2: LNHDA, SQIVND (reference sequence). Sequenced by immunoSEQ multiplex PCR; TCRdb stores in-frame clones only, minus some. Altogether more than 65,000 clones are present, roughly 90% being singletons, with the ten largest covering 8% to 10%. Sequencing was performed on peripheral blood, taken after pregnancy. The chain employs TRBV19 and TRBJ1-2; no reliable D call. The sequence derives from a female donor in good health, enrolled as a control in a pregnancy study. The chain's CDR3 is CASNPAGTNYGYTF. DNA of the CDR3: TGTGCCAGTAACCCCGCCGGGACTAACTATGGCTACACCTTC.